The 18 T cell receptor beta chains reported below all come from one sample, sequenced in a study of cytomegalovirus exposure and HLA in healthy donors. Vbeta (60) and Jbeta (13) primers were used in the PCR. TCRdb keeps only in-frame clones here, not all; method: immunoSEQ multiplex PCR. The top ten hold more than 1.3% of the sample, which has about 200,000 clones, roughly 80% seen once. What was sequenced was PBMCs. These receptors originate from a girl between 5 and 17 years old in good health and CMV-seronegative.

The chain is built from TRBV4-3 and TRBJ1-4; 7 nucleotides line up with TRBD1. The CDR3 runs to 15 residues. J gave up 10 bases and V 4 bases, and 12 bases lay outside the gene matches. Germline CDR1 is LGHNA and CDR2 is YSLEER. CDR3 amino acids: CASSRKDRDRGKLFF. In DNA form, the CDR3 reads TGCGCCAGCAGCCGGAAAGACAGGGACCGCGGAAAACTGTTTTTT.

Regarding this clone: The same CDR3 also results from other DNA sequences found in this sample. The chain joins TRBV19 to TRBJ2-7, with D possibly matching TRBD2 (5 bases). This CDR3 region has 11 residues. Trimming stripped 2 bases from V and 7 bases from J, with 6 bases between. Germline values: CDR1 LNHDA, CDR2 SQIVND (reference sequence). The CDR3 here is CASSIRGEQYF. The DNA for the CDR3 is TGTGCCAGTAGTATACGGGGTGAGCAGTACTTC. Based on the CDR3 plus reference TRBV19 and TRBJ2-7, the full variable domain is DGGITQSPKYLFRKEGQNVTLSCEQNLNHDAMYWYRQDPGQGLRLIYYSQIVNDFQKGDIAEGYSVSREKKESFPLTVTSAQKNPTAFYLCASSIRGEQYFGPGTRLTVT.

The J gene is TRBJ2-7, the V gene TRBV5-3, with D possibly being TRBD2 (6 bases). TRBV5-3 is an ORF, with its function uncertain. The V and J ends lost 3 bases and 7 bases respectively, with 23 bases between them. CDR3 length equals 16 residues. The CDR3: CARSWKGGGERLEQYF. The CDR3, as DNA: TGTGCCAGAAGCTGGAAGGGTGGAGGGGAACGGCTAGAGCAGTACTTC.

Written as DNA, the CDR3 is TGTGCCAGCAGCCGTACTGGGCCGGCCACTGAAGCTTTCTTT. This translates into CASSRTGPATEAFF. The V and J genes are TRBV7-3 and TRBJ1-1; D is undetermined. Trimming left V 5 bases short and J 4 bases short, with 14 bases between. The length of the CDR3 is 14 residues. Germline values: CDR1 SGHTA, CDR2 FQGTGA.

The chain employs TRBV11-2 and TRBJ1-1; 7 bases fit TRBD1. J lost 4 bases, V lost 3 bases, and 5 bases had no gene match. Germline values: CDR1 SGHAT, CDR2 FQNNGV. The CDR3 extends over 14 amino acids. CDR3 bases: TGTGCCAGCAGCTTGACTGCAGGGGGCACTGAAGCTTTCTTT. Translated, it gives CASSLTAGGTEAFF.

The chain uses TRBV5-6 and TRBJ2-7; D remains ambiguous. This CDR3 is 15 amino acids long. The germline gives CDR1 SGHDT, CDR2 YYEEEE. The germline V and J ends were trimmed by 4 bases and 3 bases, with 17 bases remaining between them. CDR3 DNA sequence: TGTGCCAGCAGCATACAACCATCCTCGATCTACGAGCAGTACTTC. Translated, it gives CASSIQPSSIYEQYF.

The rearrangement joins TRBV29-1 to TRBJ2-3; the D gene is possibly TRBD2 (5 bases). The CDR3 totals 13 residues. Germline loops: CDR1 SQVTM, CDR2 ANQGSEA. The germline V and J ends were trimmed by 3 bases and 6 bases, with 13 bases remaining between them. CDR3 region: CSVESGLADTQYF. As DNA, the CDR3 is TGCAGCGTTGAGTCGGGGTTAGCGGATACGCAGTATTTT.

The chain combines TRBV19 with TRBJ1-5; D is possibly TRBD1 (5 bases). The CDR3 totals 14 residues. Germline CDR1 LNHDA, CDR2 SQIVND (reference sequence). V gave up 3 bases and J gave up 3 bases, with 9 bases separating them. CDR3 in amino acids: CASSIRQYNQPQHF. Written as DNA, the CDR3 is TGTGCCAGTAGTATCAGACAGTACAATCAGCCCCAGCATTTT.

The chain links TRBV19 to TRBJ2-3; 7 bases line up with TRBD2. After removal of 9 bases from V and 0 bases from J, the junction contained 6 bases not matched to a gene. This CDR3 comprises 14 residues. Germline V CDR1 and CDR2: LNHDA, SQIVND (reference sequence). The chain's CDR3 is CASQSAGSTDTQYF. The CDR3 region has the DNA TGTGCCAGCCAATCAGCGGGGAGCACAGATACGCAGTATTTT.

The chain links TRBV5-1 to TRBJ2-7, with D uncertain. The CDR3 consists of 13 residues. Germline lookup yields CDR1 SGHRS and CDR2 YFSETQ. V was pared by 0 bases and J by 6 bases, with 10 bases between. The CDR3 region has the DNA TGCGCCAGCAGCTTGGAGTCGACACTCGAGCAGTACTTC. It translates to CASSLESTLEQYF.

The rearrangement links TRBV28 to TRBJ1-1; 8 positions agree with TRBD1. CDR3 length equals 15 residues. J gave up 1 base and V 7 bases, and 8 bases lay outside the gene matches. The germline CDR1 and CDR2 sequences are MDHEN and SYDVKM. The CDR3 sequence is CASTPGTGRNTEAFF. In DNA, the CDR3 is TGTGCCAGCACCCCTGGGACAGGTAGGAACACTGAAGCTTTCTTT. Full variable domain (missing parts from reference TRBV28 and TRBJ1-1): DVKVTQSSRYLVKRTGEKVFLECVQDMDHENMFWYRQDPGLGLRLIYFSYDVKMKEKGDIPEGYSVSREKKERFSLILESASTNQTSMYLCASTPGTGRNTEAFFGQGTRLTVV.

This clone was counted a single time. The chain recombines TRBV14 with TRBJ1-3; D is ambiguous. Germline values: CDR1 SGHDN, CDR2 FVKESK. V gave up 0 bases and J gave up 0 bases, with 9 bases separating them. The CDR3 totals 16 residues. CDR3 bases: TGTGCCAGCAGCCAAGATATCATCTACTCTGGAAACACCATATATTTT. It codes for CASSQDIIYSGNTIYF.

The chain couples TRBV28 to TRBJ1-4; possibly TRBD1 for D (6 bases). Germline V lookup: CDR1 MDHEN, CDR2 SYDVKM. The CDR3 covers 14 residues. The V end was cut by 7 bases, the J end by 4 bases, with 13 bases between. CDR3 protein: CASNTRGFNEKLFF. In DNA, the CDR3 is TGTGCCAGCAATACCAGGGGCTTTAATGAAAAACTGTTTTTT.

This chain joins TRBV30 and TRBJ1-2; D unresolved. V lost 2 bases and J 3 bases, leaving 13 bases between the germline ends. This CDR3 has 14 amino acids. From germline, CDR1 is GTSNPN and CDR2 SVGIG (reference sequence). The CDR3, as DNA: TGTGCCTGGAGTCAAAGAAAGCCTCACTATGGCTACACCTTC. Protein product: CAWSQRKPHYGYTF.

The chain joins TRBV6-1 to TRBJ2-7; the D gene is possibly TRBD1 (5 bases). CDR1 and CDR2 (germline): MNHNS, SASEGT. V lost 3 bases to trimming and J lost 2 bases, with 11 bases between them. The CDR3 extends over 14 amino acids. In DNA, the CDR3 is TGTGCCAGCAGTGATACAGGCCCTACCTACGAGCAGTACTTC. As protein: CASSDTGPTYEQYF.

Notes on this clone: Other DNA sequences of this sample code for an identical CDR3. The chain combines TRBV28 with TRBJ1-2, with TRBD1 as a possible D gene (6 bases). The CDR3 consists of 12 residues. Trimming removed 6 bases from V and 5 bases from J, with 10 bases in between. Per germline, CDR1 MDHEN and CDR2 SYDVKM. The DNA of the CDR3 is TGTGCCAGCAGCCTGACAGGATATGGCTACACCTTC. Protein: CASSLTGYGYTF.

The chain links TRBV2 to TRBJ1-4; the match to TRBD1 covers 7 bases. The CDR3 extends over 19 amino acids. V lost 10 bases and J lost 0; bases outside the gene matches: 20. Germline V gene lookup returns CDR1 SNHLY and CDR2 FYNNEI. The CDR3 sequence: CATARSGTVILSTNEKLFF. The CDR3 bases are TGTGCCACCGCACGGTCGGGGACAGTCATTCTATCAACTAATGAAAAACTGTTTTTT.

This clone appeared a single time. V gene TRBV18 combines with J gene TRBJ2-1; 7 positions match TRBD1. CDR3 length: 16 amino acids. V lost 3 bases and J lost 3; bases outside the gene matches: 8. Germline CDR1 is KGHSH and CDR2 is LQKENI. DNA for the CDR3: TGTGCCAGCTCACCCCCCGGGACAGTGCTCTACAATGAGCAGTTCTTC. Translation gives CASSPPGTVLYNEQFF. The complete variable domain, with remaining parts taken from reference TRBV18 and TRBJ2-1, reads NAGVMQNPRHLVRRRGQEARLRCSPMKGHSHVYWYRQLPEEGLKFMVYLQKENIIDESGMPKERFSAEFPKEGPSILRIQQVVRGDSAAYFCASSPPGTVLYNEQFFGPGTRLTVL.